These 27 T cell receptor beta chains share one sample of origin, sequenced in a study of T cells in women clearing cervical HPV infection (dated by TCRdb to the late 2010s). Libraries were constructed by the immunoSEQ multiplex PCR assay. TCRdb re-hosts the immuneACCESS table, in-frame sequences only. Its copies lack some clones; in the studies checked, an unresolved V gene accounts for under half of them, and the cause for the rest is not known. This sample's clone table shows 25,000 or so clones. The ten biggest clones cover roughly 9.1% of the sample. Sequences were obtained from blood buffy coat. All receptors come from a woman between 18 and 70 years old with a cervical HPV16 infection that either progressed to CIN3+ or cleared (not recorded which).

Details on this clone: The sequenced fragment ends 3 residues before the CDR3 boundary, so the rest is inferred from the germline J gene. The genes are TRBV10-2 and TRBJ1-1; maybe TRBD1 (5 bases). Trimming removed 11 bases from V and 5 bases from J, with 18 bases in between. The germline gives CDR1 WSHSY, CDR2 SAAADI. This CDR3 has 13 residues. CDR3 residues: CAGGEGKLTEAFF. CDR3 DNA (partial): TGCGCCGGTGGGGAGGGGAAGTTAACTGAA.

Comment on this clone: Coverage ceases 3 residues before the CDR3 finishes, and the germline J gene fills in the end. V is TRBV7-9 and J is TRBJ1-2, with TRBD1 identical over 7 bases. Germline CDR1 and CDR2: SEHNR and FQNEAQ (reference sequence). This CDR3 region has 12 residues. Partial CDR3 DNA: TGTGCCAGCAGCGTAGGGGGCTTCGGC. This encodes CASSVGGFG. The CDR3 as a whole reads CASSVGGFGYTF. Full variable domain (missing parts from reference TRBV7-9 and TRBJ1-2): DTGVSQNPRHKITKRGQNVTFRCDPISEHNRLYWYRQTLGQGPEFLTYFQNEAQLEKSRLLSDRFSAERPKGSFSTLEIQRTEQGDSAMYLCASSVGGFGYTFGSGTRLTVV.

In the case of this clone: The observed sequence ends 3 residues before the CDR3 terminus, with the missing tail filled in from the germline J gene. The chain combines TRBV20-1 with TRBJ2-1, with D perhaps TRBD1 (5 bases). The ends were cut back, 5 bases at V and 2 bases at J, with 13 bases in the middle. Per germline, CDR1 DFQATT and CDR2 SNEGSKA (reference sequence). CDR3 size: 14 residues. The covered CDR3 bases are TGCAGTGCTCGCAGGGATACGACCTACAATGAG. Protein: CSARRDTTYNE. The whole CDR3 protein is CSARRDTTYNEQFF.

Of note for this clone: Coverage ceases 3 residues before the CDR3 finishes, and the germline J gene fills in the end. The V gene is TRBV19, the J gene TRBJ2-5, with a weak D call TRBD2 (6 bases). The V end was cut by 6 bases, the J end by 7 bases, with 18 bases between. This CDR3 is 14 amino acids long. Per the germline V gene, CDR1 is LNHDA and CDR2 is SQIVND (reference sequence). The CDR3 protein is CASSAAGRAATQYF. The CDR3 DNA, read in part, is TGTGCCAGTAGCGCAGCGGGCCGGGCGGCGACC.

On this clone itself: Read coverage stops 3 residues before the CDR3 terminus; the germline J gene supplies the remainder. The chain employs TRBV19 and TRBJ1-2; D not resolved. With 3 bases removed from V and 2 bases from J, the gap between germline ends came to 13 bases. Germline V gives CDR1 LNHDA, CDR2 SQIVND (reference sequence). This CDR3 has 15 amino acids. Partial CDR3 DNA: TGTGCCAGTAGTATTCGGTCCGCACAGAACTATGGC. It yields the protein CASSIRSAQNYG. The whole CDR3 protein reads CASSIRSAQNYGYTF.

A word on this clone: The CDR3 end lies 3 residues beyond the end of the read and is filled in from the germline J gene. This sequence joins TRBV6-2 or TRBV6-3 and TRBJ2-3, with 8 positions matching TRBD1. The trim removed 2 bases at V and 3 bases at J, leaving 7 bases unmatched. The CDR3 contains 16 residues. The germline V gene has CDR1 MNHEY and CDR2 SVGEGT. CDR3 residues: CASSYRDRGRTDTQYF. The part of the CDR3 DNA that was read is TGTGCCAGCAGTTACCGAGACAGGGGACGGACAGATACG.

Concerning this clone itself: The read gets to within 3 residues of the CDR3 end, and the germline J gene fills in the rest. V usage is TRBV6-2 or TRBV6-3 and J usage is TRBJ1-2; unclear D gene. In germline, CDR1 is MNHEY, CDR2 SVGEGT. CDR3 length equals 13 residues. V lost 7 bases to trimming and J lost 4 bases, with 13 bases between them. CDR3: CASINSVGYGYTF. CDR3 DNA (partial): TGTGCCAGCATTAATAGTGTCGGCTATGGC.

Of note for this clone: From the germline J gene comes the end of the CDR3, since the read stops 3 residues before it. V is TRBV7-3 and J is TRBJ2-7; D unresolved. The V gene's germline CDR1 is SGHTA and CDR2 FQGTGA. This CDR3 contains 12 residues. The ends were cut back, 5 bases at V and 6 bases at J, with 11 bases in the middle. This CDR3 reads CASSGLQGEQYF. CDR3 DNA (partial): TGTGCCAGCAGCGGCTTACAAGGCGAG.

Details on this clone: The read finishes 3 residues shy of the CDR3 end, and the germline J gene is used to complete it. The chain uses TRBV9 and TRBJ2-5; a possible D gene is TRBD1 (6 bases). The CDR3 sequence is 13 residues long. The germline V gene has CDR1 SGDLS and CDR2 YYNGEE. Trimming removed 4 bases at V and 3 bases at J, with 10 bases between. The covered CDR3 bases are TGTGCCAGCAGCCCCGCAGGGGAAGAGACC. This encodes CASSPAGEET. The whole CDR3 reads CASSPAGEETQYF.

Turning to this clone: The CDR3 end falls 3 residues outside the read, so it is completed with the germline J gene. V gene TRBV4-1 combines with J gene TRBJ2-5; D may be TRBD2 (5 bases). Deletions cut 2 bases from V and 5 bases from J, with 9 bases between. The germline V gene has CDR1 MGHRA and CDR2 YSYEKL. This CDR3 has 13 amino acids. CDR3 residues: CASSQWRGETQYF. Incomplete CDR3 DNA: TGCGCCAGCAGCCAATGGAGAGGGGAGACC.

A remark on this clone: The read terminates 3 residues before the CDR3 end, so the remaining end is supplied by the germline J gene. The rearrangement links TRBV6-2 or TRBV6-3 to TRBJ1-5; D is perhaps TRBD1 (6 bases). The length of the CDR3 is 17 residues. The V end lost 2 bases, the J end lost 4 bases, and 18 bases lay between the germline ends. Germline V gives CDR1 MNHEY, CDR2 SVGEGT. The CDR3 loop reads CASSYPWGHGANQPQHF. CDR3 bases read: TGTGCCAGCAGTTACCCCTGGGGGCACGGGGCAAATCAGCCC.

As concerns this clone: At one boundary the junction diverges from the germline segment, which might be a read error. The read terminates 3 residues ahead of where the CDR3 ends, so the germline J gene completes it. The V and J genes are TRBV4-2 and TRBJ1-1; 7 bases match TRBD1. In germline, CDR1 is LGHNA, CDR2 YNFKEQ. CDR3 length equals 13 residues. CDR3 DNA, as far as it was read: TGCGCCAGCAGCCTACAGGGGCGTGGTGAA. Its translation: CASSLQGRGE. The whole CDR3 protein reads CASSLQGRGEAFF.

Incomplete CDR3 DNA: TGCGCCAGCAGCTTCCGGGGGGGCAATCAGCCC. This sequence encodes CASSFRGGNQP. The whole CDR3 sequence reads CASSFRGGNQPQHF. The rearrangement links TRBV5-1 to TRBJ1-5; D may be TRBD1 (5 bases). The read halts 3 residues ahead of the CDR3 end, with the missing end drawn from the germline J gene. This CDR3 has 14 residues. V lost 2 bases and J lost 2, with 8 bases in between. The V gene's germline CDR1 is SGHRS and CDR2 YFSETQ.

Notes on this clone: The observed sequence ends 3 residues before the CDR3 terminus, with the missing tail filled in from the germline J gene. V gene TRBV5-1 combines with J gene TRBJ1-2; 9 bases line up with TRBD1. The CDR3 length is 15 residues. V lost 4 bases and J lost 5; bases outside the gene matches: 9. Per germline, CDR1 SGHRS and CDR2 YFSETQ. The DNA read from the CDR3 is TGCGCCAGCAGCGCGGACAGGGGACTCAATTATGGC. It yields the protein CASSADRGLNYG. The entire CDR3 protein is CASSADRGLNYGYTF.

About this clone itself: With the read ending 3 residues before the CDR3 end, the germline J gene is used to fill in that end. This chain connects TRBV10-2 to TRBJ2-4; TRBD2 might be the D (5 bases). The germline CDR1 and CDR2 sequences are WSHSY and SAAADI. With 0 bases removed from V and 9 bases from J, the gap between germline ends came to 9 bases. The CDR3 is made up of 13 amino acids. The CDR3 here is CASSESTMGIQYF. The sequenced part of the CDR3 DNA is TGCGCCAGCAGTGAGTCGACTATGGGCATT.

As concerns this clone: The read ends 3 residues early relative to the CDR3; the germline J gene fills the gap. This chain uses TRBV30 with TRBJ2-3, with 8 nucleotides matching TRBD1. The CDR3 is 14 amino acids. Germline CDR1 GTSNPN, CDR2 SVGIG (reference sequence). V was clipped by 5 bases and J by 0 bases; unmatched bases: 4. The DNA read from the CDR3 is TGTGCCTGGCTTCGGACAGGGAGCACAGATACG. This codes for CAWLRTGSTDT. The whole CDR3 is CAWLRTGSTDTQYF.

Of note for this clone: The read finishes 3 residues shy of the CDR3 end, and the germline J gene is used to complete it. The rearrangement joins TRBV7-9 to TRBJ1-2, with TRBD1 matching 10 bases. V gave up 7 bases and J gave up 4 bases; unmatched junction bases: 9. Germline CDR1 reads SEHNR; CDR2 reads FQNEAQ (reference sequence). The CDR3 has 15 amino acids. This chain's CDR3 is CASTLGQGSFYGYTF. The CDR3 bases that were read are TGTGCCAGCACTCTGGGACAGGGGTCATTCTATGGC.

Comments on this clone: The read terminates 3 residues ahead of where the CDR3 ends, so the germline J gene completes it. The rearrangement uses TRBV18 and TRBJ2-4, with no clear D. Germline lookup yields CDR1 KGHSH and CDR2 LQKENI. The CDR3 is 14 amino acids. V lost 1 base and J lost 0, with 4 bases in between. Here the CDR3 reads CASSPQGAKNIQYF. The sequenced CDR3 bases are TGTGCCAGCTCACCACAGGGAGCCAAAAACATT. The whole variable domain, remainder taken from reference TRBV18 and TRBJ2-4, is NAGVMQNPRHLVRRRGQEARLRCSPMKGHSHVYWYRQLPEEGLKFMVYLQKENIIDESGMPKERFSAEFPKEGPSILRIQQVVRGDSAAYFCASSPQGAKNIQYFGAGTRLSVL.

About this clone: One junction end disagrees with the germline gene, perhaps due to a read error. The read terminates 3 residues before the CDR3 end, so the remaining end is supplied by the germline J gene. V usage is TRBV4-2 and J usage is TRBJ2-3; D gene unclear. The CDR3 is made up of 11 amino acids. CDR1 is LGHNA and CDR2 is YNFKEQ in the germline V gene. CDR3 loop: CASSHADTQYF. Incomplete CDR3 DNA: TGCGCCAGCAGCCACGCAGATACG.

As to this clone: The CDR3 end lies 3 residues beyond the end of the read and is filled in from the germline J gene. This chain joins TRBV13 and TRBJ1-2; no firm D call. The ends were cut back, 8 bases at V and 5 bases at J, with 12 bases in the middle. This CDR3 has 12 amino acids. Germline CDR1 reads PRHDT; CDR2 reads FYEKMQ (reference sequence). The part of the CDR3 DNA that was read is TGTGCCAGCTCGGAGGAAGGGTATGGC. Its protein is CASSEEGYG. The full CDR3 is CASSEEGYGYTF.

Turning to this clone: The DNA ends 3 residues before the CDR3 does, and the rest of the CDR3 is filled in from the germline J gene. The chain combines TRBV20-1 with TRBJ2-1; 9 positions match TRBD2. V shed 3 bases, J shed 8 bases, and the junction held 8 bases outside the gene matches. Germline V gives CDR1 DFQATT, CDR2 SNEGSKA (reference sequence). This CDR3 region has 14 residues. Partial CDR3 DNA: TGCAGTGCTAGGGGGCTAGCGGGGTTCGATGAG. Protein: CSARGLAGFDE. The whole CDR3 reads CSARGLAGFDEQFF.

The CDR3 protein is CASFPSVQNTGELFF. Partial CDR3 DNA: TGCGCCAGCTTTCCGTCCGTACAAAACACCGGGGAG. The chain combines TRBV5-1 with TRBJ2-2, with D hard to call. The read falls 3 residues short of the CDR3 end, and the missing part is taken from the germline J gene. Germline V gene data show CDR1 as SGHRS and CDR2 as YFSETQ. The CDR3 consists of 15 residues. V lost 7 bases and J 2 bases, leaving 15 bases between the germline ends.

Remarks on this clone: The read is 3 residues too short to cover the CDR3 end, so that end is filled in from the germline J gene. This chain links TRBV7-2 with TRBJ1-2; D is unclear. CDR3 length equals 13 residues. Trimming took off 1 base at V and 7 bases at J, with 10 bases between the two ends. Germline V gives CDR1 SGHTA, CDR2 FQGNSA. Partial CDR3 DNA: TGTGCCAGCAGCTTAGTCTTGGGCTTTGGC. Encoded protein: CASSLVLGFG. The full CDR3 reads CASSLVLGFGYTF.

As regards this clone: The read stops 3 residues short of the end of the CDR3; the missing end is completed from the germline J gene. The chain employs TRBV18 and TRBJ2-1; TRBD2 matches 11 bases. Germline CDR1 KGHSH, CDR2 LQKENI. The CDR3 loop spans 15 amino acids. Germline trimming cut 10 bases from V and 7 bases from J; bases unmatched to any gene: 12. CDR3 residues: CATTASGRFGNEQFF. The DNA read from the CDR3 is TGTGCCACTACCGCTAGCGGGAGGTTTGGGAATGAG.

On this clone: The read halts 3 residues ahead of the CDR3 end, with the missing end drawn from the germline J gene. This chain connects TRBV5-1 to TRBJ1-1, with a weak D call TRBD1 (6 bases). Trimming pared 1 base from V and 5 bases from J, leaving 9 bases between. Germline CDR1 SGHRS, CDR2 YFSETQ. The CDR3 contains 13 residues. The part of the CDR3 DNA that was read is TGCGCCAGCAGCTTGAGGGGGGGGACTGAA. Its translation: CASSLRGGTE. The full CDR3 protein is CASSLRGGTEAFF.

Concerning this clone itself: The CDR3 end lies 3 residues beyond the end of the read and is filled in from the germline J gene. The V gene is TRBV20-1, the J gene TRBJ1-1; D gene uncertain. This CDR3 has 11 residues. V dropped 2 bases and J dropped 6 bases, with 7 bases sitting between them. Germline V gene data show CDR1 as DFQATT and CDR2 as SNEGSKA (reference sequence). CDR3 sequence: CSARLRAEAFF. Incomplete CDR3 DNA: TGCAGTGCTAGACTTAGGGCTGAA.

Of note for this clone: Coverage ceases 3 residues before the CDR3 finishes, and the germline J gene fills in the end. V usage is TRBV19 and J usage is TRBJ2-2, with D maybe TRBD1 (5 bases). The germline gives CDR1 LNHDA, CDR2 SQIVND (reference sequence). Trimming left V 6 bases short and J 3 bases short, with 17 bases between. The CDR3 sequence is 16 residues long. The CDR3 spells CASSLTALYDTGELFF. The CDR3 bases that were read are TGTGCCAGTAGCTTGACAGCGCTCTATGACACCGGGGAG.